These 10 T cell receptor beta chains originate from one sample sequenced in a study of tumor-infiltrating lymphocytes in localized non-small cell lung cancer. Here immunoSEQ multiplex PCR was the method, and the copy in TCRdb shows in-frame clones only, minus some. The profile covers about 2,300 clones, with around 50% appearing a single time and around 13% taken by the ten largest. Specimen: uninvolved lung tissue not adjacent to the tumor. The receptors come from a human donor with non-small cell lung cancer. Some clones in this sample may be carry-over from other donors' samples.

V and J are TRBV6-5 and TRBJ2-5; TRBD2 might be the D (5 bases). Germline V gene lookup returns CDR1 MNHEY and CDR2 SVGAGI. V lost 8 bases and J lost 4, with 8 bases in between. The CDR3 contains 11 residues. CDR3 amino acids: CASVRGETQYF. Here the CDR3 DNA reads TGTGCCAGCGTCCGGGGAGAGACCCAGTACTTC.

The chain links TRBV5-1 to TRBJ2-3, with 8 bases matching TRBD2. Germline loops: CDR1 SGHRS, CDR2 YFSETQ. The length of the CDR3 is 15 residues. V shed 0 bases and J 5 bases; nucleotides not matched to a gene: 5. DNA for the CDR3: TGCGCCAGCAGCTTGGGACTAGCGAGAGGAGATACGCAGTATTTT. Protein product: CASSLGLARGDTQYF.

The chain carries TRBV27 and TRBJ2-7; TRBD2 matches at 8 bases. Germline V gives CDR1 MNHEY, CDR2 SMNVEV (reference sequence). V lost 4 bases and J lost 7; bases outside the gene matches: 6. The CDR3 length is 13 residues. CDR3 residues: CASSWRGAQEQYF. CDR3 coding DNA: TGTGCCAGCAGTTGGCGGGGGGCGCAAGAGCAGTACTTC.

V usage is TRBV6-5 and J usage is TRBJ2-1; D uncertain. The CDR3 is 13 amino acids. V was shortened by 6 bases and J by 2 bases, with 8 bases between the two germline ends. Germline V gives CDR1 MNHEY, CDR2 SVGAGI. As DNA, the CDR3 is TGTGCCAGCAGGGGCGGACCCTACAATGAGCAGTTCTTC. This gives the protein CASRGGPYNEQFF.

A few counts support this clone. This rearrangement joins TRBV6-6 to TRBJ2-2; D remains ambiguous. CDR1 and CDR2 from the germline V gene are MNHNY and SVGAGI (reference sequence). This CDR3 is 14 amino acids long. Trimming took off 4 bases at V and 1 base at J, with 7 bases between the two ends. The CDR3 DNA reads TGTGCCAGCAGTTCCCACATGAACACCGGGGAGCTGTTTTTT. It codes for CASSSHMNTGELFF.

The V and J genes are TRBV6-1 and TRBJ2-2, with D perhaps matching TRBD2 (6 bases). The V gene's germline CDR1 is MNHNS and CDR2 SASEGT. V lost 6 bases and J 6 bases, leaving 11 bases between the germline ends. The CDR3 runs to 13 residues. In DNA, the CDR3 is TGTGCCAGCAGCGGGGGTGAGGCCGGGGAGCTGTTTTTT. Translating gives CASSGGEAGELFF.

This clone was counted a few times. The chain is built from TRBV27 and TRBJ1-1, with D maybe TRBD1 (6 bases). V shed 8 bases and J shed 1 base, with 11 bases lying between them. Germline loops: CDR1 MNHEY, CDR2 SMNVEV (reference sequence). This CDR3 region has 13 residues. CDR3 in amino acids: CASYREPNTEAFF. The CDR3 DNA sequence: TGTGCCAGCTACAGGGAACCGAACACTGAAGCTTTCTTT.

This clone was detected a few times. This chain links TRBV4-3 with TRBJ1-1, with D unclear. This CDR3 has 15 residues. In germline, CDR1 is LGHNA, CDR2 YSLEER. V shed 1 base and J shed 4 bases, with 13 bases lying between them. The CDR3 sequence is CASSQGAGLGTEAFF. The CDR3 nucleotides read TGCGCCAGCAGCCAAGGCGCCGGTTTGGGCACTGAAGCTTTCTTT.

This clone was recorded a few times. The chain couples TRBV15 to TRBJ1-1; 7 bases align to TRBD1. The CDR3 spans 15 residues. V lost 2 bases, J lost 5 bases, and 8 bases stayed unmatched. Looked up from germline, CDR1 is LNHNV and CDR2 is YYDKDF (reference sequence). The CDR3 loop is CATSRSRGQGTEAFF. CDR3 in DNA: TGTGCCACCAGCAGATCGAGGGGGCAAGGAACTGAAGCTTTCTTT.

There are a few counts of this clone. This chain uses TRBV5-1 with TRBJ2-5; 8 bases agree with TRBD2. The CDR3 has 17 residues. Trimming took 3 bases from V and 2 from J; bases not matched to a gene: 12. Germline assignment: CDR1 SGHRS and CDR2 YFSETQ. CDR3: CASSSGSGGFDQETQYF. CDR3 coding DNA: TGCGCCAGCAGCTCCGGGAGCGGGGGTTTTGATCAAGAGACCCAGTACTTC.